Listed below are T cell receptor beta chains from one sample, sequenced in a study of blood T cell repertoires in COVID-19. This table comes from immunoSEQ multiplex PCR, and its TCRdb copy is limited to in-frame clones, with some not included. The data contain about 140,000 clones, over 80% of them singletons. Sequencing used PBMCs or T cells enriched from blood (not recorded which). The source is a woman in her forties who had recovered from COVID-19. The CDR3 runs from the conserved cysteine through the conserved F or W. Each record gives: J gene, D gene, clone size, V gene, CDR3 protein, CDR3 DNA. D genes are given only for firm matches. Clone size, where shown, is once, few, many, or a class for clones that have expanded.

J gene: TRBJ2-3
D gene: -
clone size: -
V gene: TRBV7-9
CDR3 protein: CASIAASTDTQYF
CDR3 DNA: TGTGCCAGCATAGCAGCTAGCACAGATACGCAGTATTTT

J gene: TRBJ2-7
D gene: TRBD1
clone size: -
V gene: TRBV11-1
CDR3 protein: CASSPRTGQYEQYF
CDR3 DNA: TGTGCCAGCAGCCCCCGGACAGGGCAGTACGAGCAGTACTTC

J gene: TRBJ2-2
D gene: -
clone size: once
V gene: TRBV29-1
CDR3 protein: CSVVGGRTGELFF
CDR3 DNA: TGCAGCGTTGTCGGGGGGCGCACCGGGGAGCTGTTTTTT

J gene: TRBJ2-3
D gene: TRBD2
clone size: few
V gene: TRBV5-6
CDR3 protein: CASSLWSGGSKYF
CDR3 DNA: TGTGCCAGCAGCTTGTGGAGCGGGGGGTCGAAGTATTTT

J gene: TRBJ2-2
D gene: -
clone size: -
V gene: TRBV6-4
CDR3 protein: CASSDSWAAGELFF
CDR3 DNA: TGTGCCAGCAGTGACTCGTGGGCAGCCGGGGAGCTGTTTTTT

J gene: TRBJ2-7
D gene: -
clone size: once
V gene: TRBV6-1
CDR3 protein: CASSEWGGGGEQYF
CDR3 DNA: TGTGCCAGCAGTGAATGGGGAGGAGGTGGCGAGCAGTACTTC

J gene: TRBJ1-5
D gene: -
clone size: -
V gene: TRBV2
CDR3 protein: CASSGGQYSNQPQHF
CDR3 DNA: TGTGCCAGCAGTGGGGGCCAGTATAGCAATCAGCCCCAGCATTTT

J gene: TRBJ1-1
D gene: -
clone size: -
V gene: TRBV9
CDR3 protein: CASSLSGVMNTEAFF
CDR3 DNA: TGTGCCAGCAGCCTCTCAGGGGTGATGAACACTGAAGCTTTCTTT

J gene: TRBJ1-4
D gene: -
clone size: -
V gene: TRBV9
CDR3 protein: CASSVSVGEDEKLFF
CDR3 DNA: TGTGCCAGCAGCGTTTCCGTAGGGGAGGATGAAAAACTGTTTTTT

J gene: TRBJ1-1
D gene: -
clone size: -
V gene: TRBV6-6
CDR3 protein: CASTHQGLGTEAFF
CDR3 DNA: TGTGCCAGCACCCATCAGGGCTTGGGGACTGAAGCTTTCTTT

J gene: TRBJ2-2
D gene: TRBD1
clone size: few
V gene: TRBV7-2
CDR3 protein: CASSRWTGSTGELFF
CDR3 DNA: TGTGCCAGCAGTCGTTGGACAGGGAGCACCGGGGAGCTGTTTTTT

J gene: TRBJ2-3
D gene: -
clone size: -
V gene: TRBV3-1/TRBV3-2
CDR3 protein: CASSPSGVATGTQYF
CDR3 DNA: TGTGCCAGCAGCCCAAGCGGGGTGGCCACAGGGACGCAGTATTTT

J gene: TRBJ2-1
D gene: TRBD2
clone size: once
V gene: TRBV5-1
CDR3 protein: CASTWGLAGGPSYNEQFF
CDR3 DNA: TGCGCCAGCACTTGGGGGCTAGCGGGAGGGCCATCCTACAATGAGCAGTTCTTC

J gene: TRBJ2-2
D gene: TRBD2
clone size: -
V gene: TRBV5-6
CDR3 protein: CASSLQLAGTGELFF
CDR3 DNA: TGTGCCAGCAGCCTCCAGCTAGCGGGGACCGGGGAGCTGTTTTTT

J gene: TRBJ2-1
D gene: -
clone size: few
V gene: TRBV11-3
CDR3 protein: CASSPASGNEQFF
CDR3 DNA: TGTGCCAGCAGCCCCGCCAGCGGAAATGAGCAGTTCTTC

J gene: TRBJ1-6
D gene: -
clone size: -
V gene: TRBV4-1
CDR3 protein: CASSQDPDSPLHF
CDR3 DNA: TGCGCCAGCAGCCAAGATCCCGATTCACCCCTCCACTTT

J gene: TRBJ1-2
D gene: TRBD1
clone size: -
V gene: TRBV13
CDR3 protein: CASSQGQTYGYTF
CDR3 DNA: TGTGCCAGCAGCCAGGGACAGACCTATGGCTACACCTTC

J gene: TRBJ2-7
D gene: TRBD2
clone size: -
V gene: TRBV5-6
CDR3 protein: CASSLAAREGYEQYF
CDR3 DNA: TGTGCCAGCAGCTTGGCCGCGCGGGAGGGTTACGAGCAGTACTTC

J gene: TRBJ2-3
D gene: TRBD1
clone size: -
V gene: TRBV19
CDR3 protein: CASSVGQGNTDTQYF
CDR3 DNA: TGTGCCAGTAGTGTTGGACAGGGAAACACAGATACGCAGTATTTT

J gene: TRBJ1-5
D gene: -
clone size: -
V gene: TRBV7-2
CDR3 protein: CASSLGRLEPQHF
CDR3 DNA: TGTGCCAGCAGCTTAGGGAGACTTGAGCCCCAGCATTTT

J gene: TRBJ2-1
D gene: -
clone size: -
V gene: TRBV27
CDR3 protein: CASSLSPGGYNEQFF
CDR3 DNA: TGTGCCAGCAGTTTATCGCCGGGTGGTTACAATGAGCAGTTCTTC

J gene: TRBJ2-7
D gene: TRBD2
clone size: -
V gene: TRBV5-8
CDR3 protein: CASSSQDAPRTSGRIEQYF
CDR3 DNA: TGTGCCAGCAGCTCACAAGATGCCCCCAGGACTAGCGGGAGAATCGAGCAGTACTTC

J gene: TRBJ2-7
D gene: -
clone size: -
V gene: TRBV3-1/TRBV3-2
CDR3 protein: CASSQDNTLGGSYEQYF
CDR3 DNA: TGTGCCAGCAGCCAAGATAACACATTAGGGGGCTCCTACGAGCAGTACTTC

J gene: TRBJ1-4
D gene: TRBD1
clone size: -
V gene: TRBV3-1/TRBV3-2
CDR3 protein: CASSQETRGRKLFF
CDR3 DNA: TGTGCCAGCAGCCAAGAGACAAGGGGGCGAAAACTGTTTTTT

J gene: TRBJ2-3
D gene: TRBD1
clone size: -
V gene: TRBV19
CDR3 protein: CASSRPGQGSTDTQYF
CDR3 DNA: TGTGCCAGTAGTAGACCGGGACAGGGAAGCACAGATACGCAGTATTTT

J gene: TRBJ2-3
D gene: TRBD2
clone size: -
V gene: TRBV7-9
CDR3 protein: CASSIPSGGWSDTQYF
CDR3 DNA: TGTGCCAGCAGCATTCCTAGCGGGGGGTGGTCAGATACGCAGTATTTT

J gene: TRBJ2-5
D gene: -
clone size: -
V gene: TRBV5-1
CDR3 protein: CASSKTGNRQETQYF
CDR3 DNA: TGCGCCAGCAGCAAAACAGGGAATAGACAAGAGACCCAGTACTTC

J gene: TRBJ1-2
D gene: -
clone size: -
V gene: TRBV12-3/TRBV12-4
CDR3 protein: CASSLRGVGGYTF
CDR3 DNA: TGTGCCAGCAGTTTGCGGGGGGTAGGTGGCTACACCTTC

J gene: TRBJ1-5
D gene: TRBD1
clone size: -
V gene: TRBV19
CDR3 protein: CASRPGQGYSNQPQHF
CDR3 DNA: TGTGCCAGTAGACCCGGACAGGGGTATAGCAATCAGCCCCAGCATTTT

J gene: TRBJ2-1
D gene: -
clone size: -
V gene: TRBV7-6
CDR3 protein: CASSSLAVSYNEQFF
CDR3 DNA: TGTGCCAGCAGCTCGTTAGCGGTCTCCTACAATGAGCAGTTCTTC

J gene: TRBJ2-7
D gene: -
clone size: -
V gene: TRBV5-6
CDR3 protein: CASSLRQVWEQYF
CDR3 DNA: TGTGCCAGCAGCCTAAGACAGGTTTGGGAGCAGTACTTC

J gene: TRBJ2-7
D gene: -
clone size: -
V gene: TRBV2
CDR3 protein: CASMGSAKGDEQYF
CDR3 DNA: TGTGCCAGCATGGGGAGTGCGAAGGGCGACGAGCAGTACTTC

J gene: TRBJ2-7
D gene: TRBD2
clone size: -
V gene: TRBV9
CDR3 protein: CASSPGLAGASYEQYF
CDR3 DNA: TGTGCCAGCAGCCCGGGGCTAGCGGGGGCTTCCTACGAGCAGTACTTC

J gene: TRBJ1-1
D gene: -
clone size: -
V gene: TRBV5-1
CDR3 protein: CASSSQGSTEAFF
CDR3 DNA: TGCGCCAGCAGCTCGCAGGGTAGCACTGAAGCTTTCTTT

J gene: TRBJ1-2
D gene: -
clone size: -
V gene: TRBV10-3
CDR3 protein: CAISERGLSNYGYTF
CDR3 DNA: TGTGCCATCAGTGAGCGGGGTTTGAGTAACTATGGCTACACCTTC

J gene: TRBJ2-7
D gene: TRBD2
clone size: -
V gene: TRBV5-1
CDR3 protein: CASSGEGELYEQYF
CDR3 DNA: TGCGCCAGCAGCGGGGAGGGAGAACTCTACGAGCAGTACTTC

J gene: TRBJ1-5
D gene: TRBD1
clone size: -
V gene: TRBV7-9
CDR3 protein: CASSITGTGNQPQHF
CDR3 DNA: TGTGCCAGCAGCATTACCGGGACAGGGAATCAGCCCCAGCATTTT

J gene: TRBJ1-2
D gene: TRBD1
clone size: -
V gene: TRBV19
CDR3 protein: CASSRGQNYGYTF
CDR3 DNA: TGTGCCAGTAGTAGGGGACAGAACTATGGCTACACCTTC

J gene: TRBJ1-2
D gene: -
clone size: few
V gene: TRBV5-1
CDR3 protein: CASSPRPDGGYTF
CDR3 DNA: TGCGCCAGCAGCCCAAGGCCTGACGGGGGCTACACCTTC

J gene: TRBJ1-6
D gene: -
clone size: -
V gene: TRBV18
CDR3 protein: CASSPRPTEPYNSPLHF
CDR3 DNA: TGTGCCAGCTCACCGAGACCGACTGAACCCTATAATTCACCCCTCCACTTT

J gene: TRBJ1-2
D gene: TRBD1
clone size: -
V gene: TRBV27
CDR3 protein: CASSSYRGQDYGYTF
CDR3 DNA: TGTGCCAGCAGTTCTTACAGGGGGCAGGACTATGGCTACACCTTC

J gene: TRBJ2-7
D gene: -
clone size: -
V gene: TRBV7-6
CDR3 protein: CASSPYANPSYEQYF
CDR3 DNA: TGTGCCAGCAGCCCATACGCGAACCCCTCCTACGAGCAGTACTTC

J gene: TRBJ2-7
D gene: -
clone size: -
V gene: TRBV7-9
CDR3 protein: CASSLAGRGKGYEQYF
CDR3 DNA: TGTGCCAGCAGCTTAGCAGGCAGGGGAAAAGGCTACGAGCAGTACTTC

J gene: TRBJ2-7
D gene: -
clone size: -
V gene: TRBV6-1
CDR3 protein: CASSESQGGYEQYF
CDR3 DNA: TGTGCCAGCAGTGAAAGTCAGGGGGGCTACGAGCAGTACTTC

J gene: TRBJ1-2
D gene: TRBD1
clone size: -
V gene: TRBV3-1/TRBV3-2
CDR3 protein: CASSQRDREAYGYTF
CDR3 DNA: TGTGCCAGCAGCCAGCGAGACAGGGAGGCCTATGGCTACACCTTC

J gene: TRBJ1-1
D gene: -
clone size: -
V gene: TRBV4-1
CDR3 protein: CASSQHGGVETEAFF
CDR3 DNA: TGCGCCAGCAGCCAGCACGGGGGGGTAGAGACTGAAGCTTTCTTT

J gene: TRBJ2-7
D gene: -
clone size: -
V gene: TRBV7-8
CDR3 protein: CASSPRSGTTYEQYF
CDR3 DNA: TGTGCCAGCAGCCCGAGGAGTGGGACAACCTACGAGCAGTACTTC

J gene: TRBJ1-2
D gene: -
clone size: -
V gene: TRBV19
CDR3 protein: CASSTRRGSNYGYTF
CDR3 DNA: TGTGCCAGTAGTACACGAAGGGGATCTAACTATGGCTACACCTTC

J gene: TRBJ1-6
D gene: -
clone size: -
V gene: TRBV9
CDR3 protein: CASSAGPPGRNSPLHF
CDR3 DNA: TGTGCCAGCAGCGCTGGACCCCCGGGGAGAAATTCACCCCTCCACTTT

J gene: TRBJ2-1
D gene: -
clone size: -
V gene: TRBV5-1
CDR3 protein: CASSSGGLNNEQFF
CDR3 DNA: TGCGCCAGCAGTTCCGGGGGTTTAAACAATGAGCAGTTCTTC

J gene: TRBJ1-4
D gene: -
clone size: -
V gene: TRBV27
CDR3 protein: CASSIGQGKATNEKLFF
CDR3 DNA: TGTGCCAGCAGTATTGGGCAGGGCAAAGCAACTAATGAAAAACTGTTTTTT

J gene: TRBJ2-7
D gene: TRBD1
clone size: -
V gene: TRBV15
CDR3 protein: CATSKRPGGQGIYEQYF
CDR3 DNA: TGTGCCACCAGCAAAAGACCCGGCGGACAGGGGATATACGAGCAGTACTTC